The 21 T cell receptor beta chains below come from one sample, sequenced in a study of cytomegalovirus exposure and HLA in healthy donors (dated by TCRdb to the late 2010s). Libraries came from the immunoSEQ multiplex PCR assay. The clones in this table, taken by TCRdb from immuneACCESS, are in-frame only. Not every clone is retained; where verified, under half of the shortfall comes from an unresolved V gene, and the cause of the rest is unknown. This sample gives around 130,000 clones in total; about 84% of them show up just once. The ten most abundant clones make up around 1.9% of the sample. The sequencing sample was made of PBMCs. Receptor source: a woman aged 25 to 39 in good health and CMV-seronegative.

This chain links TRBV14 with TRBJ1-6; D may be TRBD1 (6 bases). The CDR3 loop spans 16 amino acids. Germline loops: CDR1 SGHDN, CDR2 FVKESK. Trimming pared 2 bases from V and 7 bases from J, leaving 15 bases between. The CDR3 DNA reads TGTGCCAGCAGCCAATTCTTAGGGGGTAGAAATTCACCCCTCCACTTT. Amino acid sequence: CASSQFLGGRNSPLHF.

V gene TRBV7-2 combines with J gene TRBJ2-5; D possibly corresponds to TRBD2 (7 bases). Per germline, CDR1 SGHTA and CDR2 FQGNSA. V lost 1 base to trimming and J lost 4 bases, with 10 bases between them. This CDR3 spans 14 amino acids. The CDR3 loop is CASSLDGGAETQYF. CDR3 sequence (DNA): TGTGCCAGCAGCTTAGATGGGGGGGCAGAGACCCAGTACTTC.

V is TRBV19 and J is TRBJ2-7, with TRBD1 matching over 10 bases. Per germline, CDR1 LNHDA and CDR2 SQIVND (reference sequence). This CDR3 is built from 14 residues. V lost 4 bases and J lost 2; bases outside the gene matches: 2. The CDR3 spells CASSTGTGAYEQYF. The DNA for the CDR3 is TGTGCCAGTAGTACCGGGACAGGGGCCTACGAGCAGTACTTC.

The chain couples TRBV7-2 to TRBJ2-2, with D maybe TRBD2 (6 bases). Germline-derived CDR1 and CDR2 are SGHTA and FQGNSA. The CDR3 sequence is 14 residues long. The germline V and J ends were trimmed by 5 bases and 3 bases, with 10 bases remaining between them. CDR3 DNA sequence: TGTGCCAGCAGCGCCCGACTAGACACCGGGGAGCTGTTTTTT. Its translation: CASSARLDTGELFF.

The chain joins TRBV10-3 to TRBJ2-2, with 8 positions matching TRBD1. The CDR3 sequence is 15 residues long. Germline values: CDR1 ENHRY, CDR2 SYGVKD. V gave up 5 bases and J gave up 5 bases; unmatched junction bases: 7. In DNA form, the CDR3 reads TGTGCCATCAGTTACGGACAGGGTGGGACCGGGGAGCTGTTTTTT. This sequence encodes CAISYGQGGTGELFF.

The V and J genes are TRBV9 and TRBJ2-1; 8 bases are a match to TRBD2. The CDR3 has 15 residues. Germline-derived CDR1 and CDR2 are SGDLS and YYNGEE. Unmatched junction bases numbered 9, after V lost 4 bases and J lost 6 bases. CDR3 coding DNA: TGTGCCAGCAGCTCCTCGGGGGGGCTAGGCAATGAGCAGTTCTTC. Translation gives CASSSSGGLGNEQFF. The whole variable domain, remainder taken from reference TRBV9 and TRBJ2-1, is DSGVTQTPKHLITATGQRVTLRCSPRSGDLSVYWYQQSLDQGLQFLIQYYNGEERAKGNILERFSAQQFPDLHSELNLSSLELGDSALYFCASSSSGGLGNEQFFGPGTRLTVL.

The V and J genes are TRBV14 and TRBJ2-5, with D possibly matching TRBD1 (5 bases). CDR1 is SGHDN, CDR2 FVKESK, per germline. V gave up 4 bases and J gave up 1 base, with 25 bases separating them. The CDR3 spans 19 residues. The CDR3 loop reads CASSPEWTRRDRRQETQYF. Written as DNA, the CDR3 is TGTGCCAGCAGCCCGGAATGGACACGCAGGGATCGACGCCAAGAGACCCAGTACTTC.

The chain links TRBV18 to TRBJ2-2, with TRBD2 matching 13 bases. V lost 3 bases, J lost 4 bases, and 5 bases stayed unmatched. The CDR3 is 17 residues long. CDR1 is KGHSH, CDR2 LQKENI, per germline. The chain's CDR3 is CASSPGRTSGGTGELFF. The DNA for the CDR3 is TGTGCCAGCTCACCGGGGAGGACTAGCGGGGGCACCGGGGAGCTGTTTTTT.

The chain uses TRBV19 and TRBJ1-1; D may be TRBD1 (5 bases). Germline V gene lookup returns CDR1 LNHDA and CDR2 SQIVND (reference sequence). CDR3 length: 16 amino acids. Trimming stripped 4 bases from V and 4 bases from J, with 19 bases between. The CDR3 DNA reads as TGTGCCAGTAGTAACCCCATCGACCGGGGGAGCACTGAAGCTTTCTTT. This codes for CASSNPIDRGSTEAFF.

A single count supports this clone. The genes are TRBV7-3 and TRBJ2-5, with a weak D call TRBD2 (6 bases). Deletions cut 5 bases from V and 3 bases from J, with 16 bases between. The CDR3 totals 15 residues. The germline V gene encodes CDR1 SGHTA and CDR2 FQGTGA. CDR3 sequence (DNA): TGTGCCAGCAGCGCGACTAGTAGTAATAAAGAGACCCAGTACTTC. Residues: CASSATSSNKETQYF.

V and J are TRBV5-4 and TRBJ2-2; 9 bases align to TRBD1. The V gene end was trimmed by 1 base and the J gene end by 3 bases; junction bases not matched to a gene: 10. The CDR3 sequence is 18 residues long. Germline loops: CDR1 SGHNT, CDR2 YYREEE (reference sequence). CDR3 residues: CASSLPTGGSTYTGELFF. The CDR3 bases are TGTGCCAGCAGCTTGCCTACAGGGGGCAGTACGTACACCGGGGAGCTGTTTTTT.

This clone was counted only a few times. The gene calls are TRBV6-5 and TRBJ1-2, with 10 bases identical to TRBD1. Germline lookup yields CDR1 MNHEY and CDR2 SVGAGI. This CDR3 contains 14 residues. J lost 7 bases, V lost 5 bases, and 7 bases had no gene match. This chain's CDR3 is CASSPGQGTGGYTF. In DNA form, the CDR3 reads TGTGCCAGCAGTCCGGGACAGGGGACCGGTGGCTACACCTTC.

This sequence joins TRBV9 and TRBJ2-7; TRBD1 matches at 9 bases. Germline assignment: CDR1 SGDLS and CDR2 YYNGEE. The ends lost 0 bases at V and 2 bases at J; junction bases unmatched: 3. The CDR3 spans 15 residues. CDR3 in amino acids: CASSVGDRVAYEQYF. CDR3 bases: TGTGCCAGCAGCGTAGGGGACAGGGTTGCCTACGAGCAGTACTTC.

V gene TRBV7-9 combines with J gene TRBJ2-3, with TRBD2 matching over 15 bases. Germline V gene lookup returns CDR1 SEHNR and CDR2 FQNEAQ (reference sequence). Germline trimming cut 3 bases from V and 3 bases from J; bases unmatched to any gene: 7. The CDR3 runs 18 residues. CDR3 in DNA: TGTGCCAGCAGCTTTAGGACTAGCGGGGGGGGAGCGACAGATACGCAGTATTTT. Translating gives CASSFRTSGGGATDTQYF.

The chain couples TRBV18 to TRBJ2-5; TRBD2 agrees at 8 bases. V was clipped by 1 base and J by 3 bases; unmatched bases: 13. CDR1 KGHSH and CDR2 LQKENI come from the germline V gene. This CDR3 is built from 18 residues. CDR3 in DNA: TGTGCCAGCTCACCACTATACGGGGGGGGAAAGGGAAAAGAGACCCAGTACTTC. Amino acids: CASSPLYGGGKGKETQYF. Variable domain in full (rest from reference TRBV18 and TRBJ2-5): NAGVMQNPRHLVRRRGQEARLRCSPMKGHSHVYWYRQLPEEGLKFMVYLQKENIIDESGMPKERFSAEFPKEGPSILRIQQVVRGDSAAYFCASSPLYGGGKGKETQYFGPGTRLLVL.

This clone has only a few counts. The CDR3 region has the DNA TGTGCCAGCAGTATCTTAGCGGGTGAAGAGGCAGATACGCAGTATTTT. It codes for CASSILAGEEADTQYF. The chain couples TRBV2 to TRBJ2-3, with 7 nucleotides matching TRBD2. This CDR3 is built from 16 residues. The V gene end was trimmed by 5 bases and the J gene end by 4 bases; junction bases not matched to a gene: 12. The germline gives CDR1 SNHLY, CDR2 FYNNEI.

The gene calls are TRBV25-1 and TRBJ1-2; 7 bases line up with TRBD1. CDR1 and CDR2 (germline): MGHDK, SYGVNS. V shed 5 bases and J 2 bases; nucleotides not matched to a gene: 8. The CDR3 loop spans 15 amino acids. CDR3 DNA sequence: TGTGCCAGCAGTTCCTACGGACAGGCGAACTATGGCTACACCTTC. Its protein is CASSSYGQANYGYTF.

The chain recombines TRBV11-3 with TRBJ2-3, with 11 bases lining up with TRBD2. Germline V lookup: CDR1 SGHNT, CDR2 YENEEA. This CDR3 contains 16 residues. V gave up 5 bases and J gave up 2 bases; unmatched junction bases: 6. The chain's CDR3 is CASSRPGLADTDTQYF. The CDR3 coding sequence is TGTGCCAGCAGCCGACCGGGACTAGCGGACACAGATACGCAGTATTTT.

V usage is TRBV30 and J usage is TRBJ2-3; 8 nucleotides agree with TRBD2. Germline V gene sequence: CDR1 GTSNPN, CDR2 SVGIG (reference sequence). This CDR3 has 15 residues. Trimming took 4 bases from V and 0 from J; bases not matched to a gene: 6. CDR3 amino acids: CAWTRLATSTDTQYF. The CDR3, as DNA: TGTGCCTGGACCCGACTAGCGACTAGCACAGATACGCAGTATTTT. The variable domain in full, with the rest retrieved from reference TRBV30 and TRBJ2-3, is SQTIHQWPATLVQPVGSPLSLECTVEGTSNPNLYWYRQAAGRGLQLLFYSVGIGQISSEVPQNLSASRPQDRQFILSSKKLLLSDSGFYLCAWTRLATSTDTQYFGPGTRLTVL.

The chain has TRBV6-1 and TRBJ2-4; TRBD1 might be the D (5 bases). From germline, CDR1 is MNHNS and CDR2 SASEGT. V shed 1 base and J shed 0 bases, with 22 bases lying between them. The CDR3 totals 20 residues. CDR3 nucleotide sequence: TGTGCCAGCAGTGAAGTCCCACCAGGGTCAGGCCAAGTAGCCAAAAACATTCAGTACTTC. Amino acids: CASSEVPPGSGQVAKNIQYF.

V is TRBV7-2 and J is TRBJ2-5, with TRBD2 matching over 7 bases. V gave up 0 bases and J gave up 2 bases; unmatched junction bases: 6. The CDR3 contains 16 residues. CDR1 is SGHTA and CDR2 is FQGNSA in the germline V gene. The CDR3 protein is CASSLASGALQETQYF. In nucleotides, the CDR3 is TGTGCCAGCAGCTTAGCGAGCGGGGCCCTACAAGAGACCCAGTACTTC.